These 15 T cell receptor beta chains came from one sample sequenced in a study of siplizumab effects on memory and regulatory T cells. Sequencing was performed with immunoSEQ multiplex PCR; in TCRdb, only in-frame clones are kept and a portion is missing. This table holds fewer than 120,000 clones, around nine tenths found once. Sequencing used CD4+ T cells sorted from blood. Source of these receptors: a human donor in good health.

Only a few counts were recorded for this clone. This sequence joins TRBV19 and TRBJ1-1; D is undetermined. There are 15 residues in the CDR3. V was shortened by 2 bases and J by 1 base, with 11 bases between the two germline ends. The germline CDR1 and CDR2 sequences are LNHDA and SQIVND (reference sequence). CDR3 sequence reads: CASSIRQAGNTEAFF. The CDR3 region has the DNA TGTGCCAGTAGTATACGGCAGGCCGGGAACACTGAAGCTTTCTTT.

The chain carries TRBV4-2 and TRBJ2-1; a weak D match, TRBD1 (6 bases). The V end lost 1 base, the J end lost 4 bases, and 17 bases lay between the germline ends. Germline V gene data show CDR1 as LGHNA and CDR2 as YNFKEQ. The length of the CDR3 is 17 residues. In nucleotides, the CDR3 is TGTGCCAGCAGCCAAGGGGTTGGCCAGGGGATTTACAATGAGCAGTTCTTC. This gives the protein CASSQGVGQGIYNEQFF.

The V and J genes are TRBV5-1 and TRBJ2-2; D may match TRBD1 or TRBD2 (6 bases each). V lost 0 bases, J lost 6 bases, and 12 bases lay in between. The length of the CDR3 is 15 residues. Germline assignment: CDR1 SGHRS and CDR2 YFSETQ. This chain's CDR3 is CASSLDGGGPGELFF. The DNA for the CDR3 is TGCGCCAGCAGCTTGGACGGGGGCGGGCCCGGGGAGCTGTTTTTT.

The V and J genes are TRBV6-1 and TRBJ2-7, with 7 nucleotides matching TRBD2. Trimming removed 3 bases from V and 4 bases from J; junction bases left unmatched: 9. The CDR3 contains 15 residues. Germline V gives CDR1 MNHNS, CDR2 SASEGT. The CDR3 is CASSDPSGAEYEQYF. The CDR3 bases are TGTGCCAGCAGTGACCCTAGCGGAGCAGAGTACGAGCAGTACTTC.

This clone is a singleton in its sample. J is TRBJ1-4 and V is TRBV19, with D maybe TRBD1 (5 bases). This CDR3 is 15 amino acids long. V lost 1 base to trimming and J lost 7 bases, with 13 bases between them. Per the germline V gene, CDR1 is LNHDA and CDR2 is SQIVND (reference sequence). The CDR3 bases are TGTGCCAGTAGTATAGCGACAGCCAGAGGTGAAAAACTGTTTTTT. Protein sequence: CASSIATARGEKLFF. The full variable domain, completed using reference TRBV19 and TRBJ1-4, is DGGITQSPKYLFRKEGQNVTLSCEQNLNHDAMYWYRQDPGQGLRLIYYSQIVNDFQKGDIAEGYSVSREKKESFPLTVTSAQKNPTAFYLCASSIATARGEKLFFGSGTQLSVL.

This chain uses TRBV11-2 with TRBJ2-3; 11 bases match TRBD2. CDR3 size: 17 residues. Germline values: CDR1 SGHAT, CDR2 FQNNGV. The trim removed 2 bases at V and 2 bases at J, leaving 6 bases unmatched. CDR3 nucleotides: TGTGCCAGCAGCTTACTAGCGGGAGGTGGGGTCACAGATACGCAGTATTTT. Its translation is CASSLLAGGGVTDTQYF.

The rearrangement uses TRBV7-2 and TRBJ1-2; D is perhaps TRBD1 (5 bases). The CDR3 is made up of 15 amino acids. Trimming shortened V by 4 bases and J by 8 bases, and 20 bases separated the two germline ends. Looked up from germline, CDR1 is SGHTA and CDR2 is FQGNSA. CDR3 DNA sequence: TGTGCCAGCAGCTCTTACAATGACAGCCCGGAGGGCTACACCTTC. Protein product: CASSSYNDSPEGYTF.

The rearrangement joins TRBV5-1 to TRBJ2-1, with TRBD1 identical over 9 bases. J gave up 6 bases and V 3 bases, and 7 bases lay outside the gene matches. In germline, CDR1 is SGHRS, CDR2 YFSETQ. This CDR3 spans 15 amino acids. CDR3 nucleotide sequence: TGCGCCAGCAGCTGGGGACAGGGATTAGGCAATGAGCAGTTCTTC. Translation: CASSWGQGLGNEQFF. The full variable domain, with the rest looked up from reference TRBV5-1 and TRBJ2-1, is KAGVTQTPRYLIKTRGQQVTLSCSPISGHRSVSWYQQTPGQGLQFLFEYFSETQRNKGNFPGRFSGRQFSNSRSEMNVSTLELGDSALYLCASSWGQGLGNEQFFGPGTRLTVL.

The chain recombines TRBV7-9 with TRBJ2-7, with D uncertain. The CDR3 is 13 residues long. Trimming shortened V by 0 bases and J by 6 bases, and 9 bases separated the two germline ends. Germline V gives CDR1 SEHNR, CDR2 FQNEAQ (reference sequence). CDR3 bases: TGTGCCAGCAGCTTAGCAGGGTCTCCCGAGCAGTACTTC. Residues: CASSLAGSPEQYF.

This clone was observed a few times. The rearrangement uses TRBV6-5 and TRBJ1-6; D unclear. The CDR3 contains 13 residues. From germline, CDR1 is MNHEY and CDR2 SVGAGI. Between the trimmed V and J ends, which lost 7 bases and 7 bases, there was a span of 11 bases. The CDR3 nucleotides are TGTGCCAGCACGCGAGACCGAAATTCACCCCTCCACTTT. The encoded protein is CASTRDRNSPLHF.

This chain's CDR3 is CASSVAPTGGPNIQYF. DNA for the CDR3: TGTGCCAGCAGCGTAGCCCCGACAGGGGGCCCAAACATTCAGTACTTC. The chain uses TRBV9 and TRBJ2-4, with 10 nucleotides matching TRBD1. Germline V lookup: CDR1 SGDLS, CDR2 YYNGEE. With V trimmed by 0 bases and J by 6 bases, 6 bases remained unmatched. The CDR3 is 16 amino acids.

This chain links TRBV6-1 with TRBJ1-5; no reliable D call. The germline CDR1 and CDR2 sequences are MNHNS and SASEGT. The V end lost 8 bases, the J end lost 0 bases, and 8 bases lay between the germline ends. The CDR3 consists of 13 residues. The CDR3 nucleotides are TGTGCCAGCGGGGAGTATAGCAATCAGCCCCAGCATTTT. This encodes CASGEYSNQPQHF.

This clone has only one observation. The V and J genes are TRBV20-1 and TRBJ1-2, with D unresolved. Germline CDR1 reads DFQATT; CDR2 reads SNEGSKA (reference sequence). This CDR3 comprises 10 residues. Trimming stripped 5 bases from V and 1 base from J, with 2 bases between. The DNA of the CDR3 is TGCAGTGCTGGTAACTATGGCTACACCTTC. Translation gives CSAGNYGYTF.

The V gene is TRBV9, the J gene TRBJ2-1; either TRBD1 or TRBD2 may supply D (5 bases each). CDR3 length equals 14 residues. Germline CDR1 and CDR2: SGDLS and YYNGEE. V was pared by 2 bases and J by 6 bases, with 12 bases between. As DNA, the CDR3 is TGTGCCAGCAGCGTCAGACCGGGACCCAATGAGCAGTTCTTC. This encodes CASSVRPGPNEQFF.

The chain is built from TRBV6-5 and TRBJ2-7; TRBD2 matches 10 bases. CDR1 is MNHEY, CDR2 SVGAGI, per germline. CDR3 length: 14 amino acids. Trimming cost V 6 bases and J 6 bases; bases outside gene matches: 8. CDR3: CASRLAGGGLEQYF. The CDR3 region has the DNA TGTGCCAGCAGGTTAGCGGGAGGTGGGCTCGAGCAGTACTTC.